Reported below is one TCR beta chain. Original analysis: Filtering differed, since immunoSEQ gave only junction sequences and no quality scores. TCRdb's copy holds only in-frame clones and misses some; the assay was immunoSEQ multiplex PCR. The V and J calls and clone size were taken over from that table, and D and trimming were inferred from the DNA. The sample yields about 480,000 clones, nearly 80% seen once. The unsorted samples had tens of millions of PBMCs used for genomic DNA. These data originate in a study of shared clonotypes between healthy human individuals. The V end lost 5 bases, the J end lost 5 bases, and 12 bases lay between the germline ends. The CDR3 loop spans 14 amino acids. Germline V gives CDR1 SEHNR, CDR2 FQNEAQ (reference sequence).

V gene TRBV7-9 combines with J gene TRBJ1-4; unclear D gene. The sequence came from a woman between 40 and 50 years old in good health. Some clones in this sample may be carry-over from other donors' samples. Sample: PBMCs. This CDR3 reads CASSLTDGNEKLFF. CDR3 DNA: TGTGCCAGCAGCCTAACGGACGGGAATGAAAAACTGTTTTTT.